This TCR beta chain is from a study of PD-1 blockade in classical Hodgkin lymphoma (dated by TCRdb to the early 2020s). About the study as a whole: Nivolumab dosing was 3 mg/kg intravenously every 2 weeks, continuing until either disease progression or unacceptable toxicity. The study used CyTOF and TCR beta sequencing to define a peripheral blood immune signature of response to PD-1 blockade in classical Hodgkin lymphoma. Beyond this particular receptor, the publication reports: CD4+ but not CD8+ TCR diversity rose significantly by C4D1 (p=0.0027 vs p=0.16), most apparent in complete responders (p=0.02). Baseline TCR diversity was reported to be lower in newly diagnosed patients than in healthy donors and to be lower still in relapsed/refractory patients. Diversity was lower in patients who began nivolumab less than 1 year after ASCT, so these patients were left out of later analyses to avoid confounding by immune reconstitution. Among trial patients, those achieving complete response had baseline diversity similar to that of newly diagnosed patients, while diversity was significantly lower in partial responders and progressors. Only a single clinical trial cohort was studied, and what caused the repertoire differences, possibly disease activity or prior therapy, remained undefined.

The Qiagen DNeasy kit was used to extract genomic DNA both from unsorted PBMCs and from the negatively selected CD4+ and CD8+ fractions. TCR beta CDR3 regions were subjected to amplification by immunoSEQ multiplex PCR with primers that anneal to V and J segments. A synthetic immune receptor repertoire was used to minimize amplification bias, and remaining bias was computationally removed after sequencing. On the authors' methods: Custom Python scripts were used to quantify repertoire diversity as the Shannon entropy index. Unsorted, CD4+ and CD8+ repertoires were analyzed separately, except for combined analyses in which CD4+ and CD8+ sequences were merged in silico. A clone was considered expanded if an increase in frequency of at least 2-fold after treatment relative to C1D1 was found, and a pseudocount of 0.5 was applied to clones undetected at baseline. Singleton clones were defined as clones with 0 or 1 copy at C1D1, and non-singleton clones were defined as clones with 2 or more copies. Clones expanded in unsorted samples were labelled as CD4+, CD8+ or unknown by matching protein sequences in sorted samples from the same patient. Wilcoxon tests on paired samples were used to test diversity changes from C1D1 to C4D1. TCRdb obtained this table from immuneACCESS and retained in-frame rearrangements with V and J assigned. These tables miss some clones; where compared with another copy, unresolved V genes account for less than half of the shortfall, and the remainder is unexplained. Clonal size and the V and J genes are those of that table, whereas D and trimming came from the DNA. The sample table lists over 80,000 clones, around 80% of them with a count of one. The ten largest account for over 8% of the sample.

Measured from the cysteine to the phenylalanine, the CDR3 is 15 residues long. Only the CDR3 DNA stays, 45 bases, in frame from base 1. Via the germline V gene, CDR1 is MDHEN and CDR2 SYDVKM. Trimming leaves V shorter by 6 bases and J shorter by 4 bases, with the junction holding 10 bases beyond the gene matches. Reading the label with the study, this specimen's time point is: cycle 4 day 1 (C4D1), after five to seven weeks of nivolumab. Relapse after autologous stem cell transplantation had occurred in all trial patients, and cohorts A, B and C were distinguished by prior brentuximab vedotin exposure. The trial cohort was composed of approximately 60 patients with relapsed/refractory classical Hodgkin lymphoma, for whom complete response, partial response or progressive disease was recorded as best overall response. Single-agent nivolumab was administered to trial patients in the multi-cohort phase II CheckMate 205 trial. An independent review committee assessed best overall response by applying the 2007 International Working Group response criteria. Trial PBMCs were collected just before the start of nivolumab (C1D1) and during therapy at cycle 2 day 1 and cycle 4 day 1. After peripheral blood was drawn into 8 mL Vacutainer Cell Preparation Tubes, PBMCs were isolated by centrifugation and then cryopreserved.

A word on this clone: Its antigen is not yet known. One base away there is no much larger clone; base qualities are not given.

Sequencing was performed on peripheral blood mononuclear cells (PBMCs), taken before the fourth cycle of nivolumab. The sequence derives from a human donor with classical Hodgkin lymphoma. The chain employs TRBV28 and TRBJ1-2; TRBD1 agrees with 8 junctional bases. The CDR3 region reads CASRIPGQAFYGYTF. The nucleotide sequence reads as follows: TGTGCCAGCAGAATTCCGGGACAGGCTTTCTATGGCTACACCTTC.